The source of this TCR beta chain is a study of ipilimumab plus nivolumab after autologous stem cell transplantation. This CDR3 has 14 amino acids. Losses at the gene ends were 3 bases for V and 5 bases for J; bases not matched to a gene: 7. Germline V gene sequence: CDR1 SGHRS, CDR2 YFSETQ. Sequencing used immunoSEQ multiplex PCR; TCRdb keeps in-frame clones, though not all of them. The sample has 15,000 to 20,000 clones, over 70% seen once; the top ten hold roughly 24%. Sequencing used PBMCs, obtained in a trial of ipilimumab plus nivolumab as post-transplant consolidation. This sequence joins TRBV5-1 and TRBJ1-1; 7 bases are a match to TRBD1. The TCR originated in a male donor with diffuse large B-cell lymphoma. In nucleotides, the CDR3 is TGCGCCAGCAGCTCCCAGGGGGGGTGGACTGAAGCTTTCTTT. Amino acids: CASSSQGGWTEAFF.